This T cell receptor beta chain stems from a study of blood T cell repertoires in COVID-19. The overall study: The samples span acute and convalescent COVID-19 from the United States, Italy and Spain. T cells, B-cell-depleted T cells, or PBMCs supplied cDNA or gDNA.

V lost 4 bases and J 1 base, leaving 13 bases between the germline ends. CDR3 length: 15 residues. The germline gives CDR1 PRHDT, CDR2 FYEKMQ (reference sequence). Per the study methods: It was from reference gene primer amplification that nucleated cell counts were estimated. Produced via immunoSEQ multiplex PCR; TCRdb's table is partial and in-frame only. D and trimming were read from the DNA, whereas the V and J calls and clone size are those reported in that table. Seen here are about 280,000 clones, around 87% observed once, and the top ten hold about 2.2%. Sequencing used peripheral blood. The rearrangement joins TRBV13 to TRBJ1-1, with D perhaps matching TRBD1 (6 bases). This clonotype was sampled from a woman in her fifties or sixties who had recovered from COVID-19. DNA of the CDR3: TGTGCCAGCAGCTCAACCGGGACAACGAACACTGAAGCTTTCTTT. Its translation is CASSSTGTTNTEAFF.